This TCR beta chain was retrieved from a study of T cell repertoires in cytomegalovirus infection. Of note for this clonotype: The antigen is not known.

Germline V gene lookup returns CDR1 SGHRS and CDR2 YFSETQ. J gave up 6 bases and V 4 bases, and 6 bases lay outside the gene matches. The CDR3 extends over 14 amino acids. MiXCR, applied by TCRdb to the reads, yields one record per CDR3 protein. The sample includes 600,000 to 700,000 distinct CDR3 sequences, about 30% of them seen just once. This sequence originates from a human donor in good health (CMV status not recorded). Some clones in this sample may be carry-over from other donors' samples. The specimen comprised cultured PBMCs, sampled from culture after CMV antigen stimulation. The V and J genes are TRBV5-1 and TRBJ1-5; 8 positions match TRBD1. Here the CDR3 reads CASSEQGEGQPQHF. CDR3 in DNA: TGCGCCAGCAGCGAACAGGGGGAGGGTCAGCCCCAGCATTTT.